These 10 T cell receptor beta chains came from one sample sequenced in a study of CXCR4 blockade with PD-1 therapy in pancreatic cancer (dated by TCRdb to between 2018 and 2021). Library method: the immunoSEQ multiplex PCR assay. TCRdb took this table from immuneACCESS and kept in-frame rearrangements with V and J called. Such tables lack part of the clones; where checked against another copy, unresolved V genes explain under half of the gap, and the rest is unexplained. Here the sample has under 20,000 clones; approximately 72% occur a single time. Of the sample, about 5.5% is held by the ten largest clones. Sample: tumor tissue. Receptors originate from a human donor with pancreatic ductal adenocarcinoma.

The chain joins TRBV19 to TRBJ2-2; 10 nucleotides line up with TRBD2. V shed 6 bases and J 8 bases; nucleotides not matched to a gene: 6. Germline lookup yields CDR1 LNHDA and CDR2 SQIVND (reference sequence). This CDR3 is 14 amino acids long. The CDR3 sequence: CASRGLASAGELFF. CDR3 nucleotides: TGTGCCAGTAGGGGACTAGCGTCAGCGGGGGAGCTGTTTTTT.

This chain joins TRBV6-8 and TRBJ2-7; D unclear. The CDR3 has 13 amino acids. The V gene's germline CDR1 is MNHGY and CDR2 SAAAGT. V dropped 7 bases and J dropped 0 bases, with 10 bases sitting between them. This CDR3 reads CASTVGFSYEQYF. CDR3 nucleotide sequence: TGTGCCAGCACGGTGGGCTTCTCCTACGAGCAGTACTTC.

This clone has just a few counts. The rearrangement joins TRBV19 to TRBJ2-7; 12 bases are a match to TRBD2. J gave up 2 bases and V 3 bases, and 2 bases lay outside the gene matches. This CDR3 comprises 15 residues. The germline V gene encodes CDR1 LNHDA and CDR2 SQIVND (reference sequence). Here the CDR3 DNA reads TGTGCCAGTAGTATTGGACTAGCGGGGACCTACGAGCAGTACTTC. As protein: CASSIGLAGTYEQYF.

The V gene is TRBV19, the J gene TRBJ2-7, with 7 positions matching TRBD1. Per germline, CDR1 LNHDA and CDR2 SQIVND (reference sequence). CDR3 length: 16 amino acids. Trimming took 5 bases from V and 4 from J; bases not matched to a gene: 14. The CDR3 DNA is TGTGCCAGTAGTCTCCACCATCCGGGACAGCCTTACGAGCAGTACTTC. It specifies CASSLHHPGQPYEQYF.

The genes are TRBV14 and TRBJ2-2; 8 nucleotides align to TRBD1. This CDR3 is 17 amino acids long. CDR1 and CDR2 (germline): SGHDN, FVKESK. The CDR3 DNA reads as TGTCGACAGGGGACGCGTCGCGGACCTTTAGGTACCGGGGAGCTGTTTTTT. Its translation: CRQGTRRGPLGTGELFF.

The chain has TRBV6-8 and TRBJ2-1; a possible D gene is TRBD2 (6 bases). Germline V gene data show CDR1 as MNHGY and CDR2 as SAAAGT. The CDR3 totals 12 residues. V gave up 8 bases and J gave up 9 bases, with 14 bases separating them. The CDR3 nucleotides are TGTGCCAGCGTTACTAGCTGGGGTGAGCAGTTCTTC. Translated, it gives CASVTSWGEQFF.

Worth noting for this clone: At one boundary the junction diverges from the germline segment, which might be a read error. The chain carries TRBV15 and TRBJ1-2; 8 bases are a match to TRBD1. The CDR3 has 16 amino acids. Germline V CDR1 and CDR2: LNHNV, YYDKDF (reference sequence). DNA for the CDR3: TGTGCCACCAGCGGAGAGCTCGAGGACAGGGACTATGGCTACACCTTC. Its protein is CATSGELEDRDYGYTF.

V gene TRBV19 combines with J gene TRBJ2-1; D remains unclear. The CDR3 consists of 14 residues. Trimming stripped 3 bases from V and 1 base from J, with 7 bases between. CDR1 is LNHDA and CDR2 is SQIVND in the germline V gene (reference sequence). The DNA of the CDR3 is TGTGCCAGTAGTATTCCCGGTTCCTACAATGAGCAGTTCTTC. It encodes CASSIPGSYNEQFF. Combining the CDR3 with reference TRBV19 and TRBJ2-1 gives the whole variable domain DGGITQSPKYLFRKEGQNVTLSCEQNLNHDAMYWYRQDPGQGLRLIYYSQIVNDFQKGDIAEGYSVSREKKESFPLTVTSAQKNPTAFYLCASSIPGSYNEQFFGPGTRLTVL.

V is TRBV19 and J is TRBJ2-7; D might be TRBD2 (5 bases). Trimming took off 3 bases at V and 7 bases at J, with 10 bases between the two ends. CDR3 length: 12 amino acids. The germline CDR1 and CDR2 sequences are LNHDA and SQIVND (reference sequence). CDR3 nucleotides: TGTGCCAGTAGTATGGCAGGAGGAGAGCAGTACTTC. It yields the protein CASSMAGGEQYF.

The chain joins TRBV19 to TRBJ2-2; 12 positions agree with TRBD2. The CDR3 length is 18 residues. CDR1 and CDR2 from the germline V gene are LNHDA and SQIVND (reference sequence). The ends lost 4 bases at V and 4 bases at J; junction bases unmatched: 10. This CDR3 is CASSKARLAGVGTGELFF. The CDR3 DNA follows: TGTGCCAGTAGTAAGGCGAGACTAGCGGGAGTGGGCACCGGGGAGCTGTTTTTT.